This T cell receptor beta chain appears in the sequencing data of a study of Graves' ophthalmopathy and Graves' hyperthyroidism. General observations from the study: Ophthalmopathy progression predictions by the model showed about 79% specificity and approximately 69% sensitivity.

Concerning this clonotype: The target antigen is unknown.

The sequenced template was RNA, covering the TCR beta CDR3 region. First-round RT-PCR relied on HTBI primers, and a second-round multiplex PCR came next. TCRdb ran MiXCR on the multiplex PCR reads and lists one entry per CDR3 protein. The sample contains about 370,000 distinct CDR3 sequences, about 17% of which appear only once. The CDR3 has 15 residues. Trimming cost V 6 bases and J 1 base, with 16 bases left between them. Sequencing input: peripheral blood. The chain is built from TRBV12-3 or TRBV12-4 and TRBJ2-7, with a weak D call TRBD2 (6 bases). The receptor was derived from a woman aged 18-29 years with Graves' ophthalmopathy. CDR3 residues: CASSRGRGRSYEQYF. In nucleotides, the CDR3 is TGTGCCAGCAGCCGCGGGCGGGGCAGATCCTACGAGCAGTACTTC.